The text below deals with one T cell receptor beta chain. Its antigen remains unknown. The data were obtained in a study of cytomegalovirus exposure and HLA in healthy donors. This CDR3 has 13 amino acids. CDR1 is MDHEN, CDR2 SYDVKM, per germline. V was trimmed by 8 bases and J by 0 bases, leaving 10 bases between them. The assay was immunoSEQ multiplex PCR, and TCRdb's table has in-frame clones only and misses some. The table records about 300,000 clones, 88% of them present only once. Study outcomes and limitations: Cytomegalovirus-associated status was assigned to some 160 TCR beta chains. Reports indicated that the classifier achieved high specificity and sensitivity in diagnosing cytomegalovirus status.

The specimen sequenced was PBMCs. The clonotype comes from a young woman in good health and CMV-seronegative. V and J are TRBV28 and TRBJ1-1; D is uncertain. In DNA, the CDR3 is TGTGCCAGCTCAGTACCCATGAACACTGAAGCTTTCTTT. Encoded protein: CASSVPMNTEAFF.